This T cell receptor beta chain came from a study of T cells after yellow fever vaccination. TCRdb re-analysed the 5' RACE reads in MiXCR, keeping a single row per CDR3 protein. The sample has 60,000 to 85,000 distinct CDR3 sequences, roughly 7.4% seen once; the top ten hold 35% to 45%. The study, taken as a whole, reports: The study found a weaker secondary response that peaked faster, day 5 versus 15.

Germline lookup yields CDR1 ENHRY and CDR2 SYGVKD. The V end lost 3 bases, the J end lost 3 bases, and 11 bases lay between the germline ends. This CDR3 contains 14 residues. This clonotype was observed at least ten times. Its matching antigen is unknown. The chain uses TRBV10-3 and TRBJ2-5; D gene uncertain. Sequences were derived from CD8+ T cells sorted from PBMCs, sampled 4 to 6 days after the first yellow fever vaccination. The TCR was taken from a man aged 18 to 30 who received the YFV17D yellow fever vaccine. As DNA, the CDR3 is TGTGCCATCAGTGATCTCTCACGGGAAGAGACCCAGTACTTC. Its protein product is CAISDLSREETQYF.